The 31 T cell receptor beta chains in this list originate from one sample, sequenced in a study of T cells in Graves' hyperthyroidism and ophthalmopathy. Amplified TCR beta CDR3 regions derived from RNA transcripts. When the TCR CDR3 underwent first-round RT-PCR, the HTBI primer set was used. TCRdb passed the multiplex PCR reads through MiXCR, listing each CDR3 protein once. The data show about 840,000 distinct CDR3 sequences, with over 35% seen just once and 7.5% to 9.5% held by the top ten. Sequenced material: blood. Receptor source: a man aged 18 to 30 with Graves' hyperthyroidism.

J is TRBJ2-7 and V is TRBV29-1, with D hard to call. Trimming cost V 0 bases and J 2 bases, with 14 bases left between them. This CDR3 is 15 amino acids long. The germline gives CDR1 SQVTM, CDR2 ANQGSEA. Here the CDR3 reads CSVEDLADSPYEQYF. The CDR3 DNA follows: TGCAGCGTTGAAGATCTGGCGGATTCCCCCTACGAGCAGTACTTC.

The chain links TRBV25-1 to TRBJ1-1; tentative D call: TRBD1 (5 bases). The germline V gene encodes CDR1 MGHDK and CDR2 SYGVNS. This CDR3 comprises 14 residues. V lost 5 bases to trimming and J lost 3 bases, with 13 bases between them. CDR3 sequence: CASSYTGTDTEAFF. CDR3 DNA: TGTGCCAGCAGTTACACAGGAACGGACACTGAAGCTTTCTTT.

This clonotype came up many times. The chain's CDR3 is CSARGDNSYEQYF. CDR3 in DNA: TGCAGTGCTCGTGGGGACAACTCCTACGAGCAGTACTTC. The chain carries TRBV20-1 and TRBJ2-7; D is perhaps TRBD1 (6 bases). This CDR3 contains 13 residues. V shed 5 bases and J shed 0 bases, with 11 bases lying between them. Germline V lookup: CDR1 DFQATT, CDR2 SNEGSKA (reference sequence).

The table lists this clonotype with a few counts. The gene calls are TRBV20-1 and TRBJ1-1; D ambiguous. The CDR3 has 14 residues. Looked up from germline, CDR1 is DFQATT and CDR2 is SNEGSKA (reference sequence). V was cut by 0 bases and J by 0 bases, with 8 bases left in between. DNA for the CDR3: TGCAGTGCTAGAGATCCCGCGATGAACACTGAAGCTTTCTTT. The encoded protein is CSARDPAMNTEAFF.

The chain carries TRBV7-2 and TRBJ2-5; 7 bases fit TRBD2. Germline V gene sequence: CDR1 SGHTA, CDR2 FQGNSA. The trim removed 5 bases at V and 6 bases at J, leaving 15 bases unmatched. The CDR3 is made up of 16 amino acids. The DNA for the CDR3 is TGTGCCAGCAGCCCCGGGGTGGCGGGGGAGACGAAGACCCAGTACTTC. Translating gives CASSPGVAGETKTQYF.

The V call is TRBV7-2, the J call TRBJ1-6, with 7 nucleotides matching TRBD1. This CDR3 has 16 residues. The V gene end was trimmed by 8 bases and the J gene end by 4 bases; junction bases not matched to a gene: 11. Germline lookup yields CDR1 SGHTA and CDR2 FQGNSA. The CDR3 DNA sequence: TGTGCCAGCTCACCAACAGGGGTCGGGTATAATTCACCCCTCCACTTT. Translated, it gives CASSPTGVGYNSPLHF. The full variable domain, in which reference TRBV7-2 and TRBJ1-6 provide the parts outside the CDR3, is GAGVSQSPSNKVTEKGKDVELRCDPISGHTALYWYRQSLGQGLEFLIYFQGNSAPDKSGLPSDRFSAERTGGSVSTLTIQRTQQEDSAVYLCASSPTGVGYNSPLHFGNGTRLTVT.

This clonotype occurred a few times. The chain combines TRBV7-9 with TRBJ1-1; perhaps TRBD1 as D (5 bases). The germline V gene has CDR1 SEHNR and CDR2 FQNEAQ (reference sequence). This CDR3 contains 14 residues. Trimming shortened V by 5 bases and J by 7 bases, and 17 bases separated the two germline ends. The CDR3 bases are TGTGCCAGCAGCCCCCCCGGGGGGGACTTTGAAGCTTTCTTT. It translates to CASSPPGGDFEAFF.

In this sample, this clonotype turned up a few times. V gene TRBV19 combines with J gene TRBJ1-5; 7 nucleotides align to TRBD1. The germline CDR1 and CDR2 sequences are LNHDA and SQIVND (reference sequence). CDR3 length: 14 amino acids. V lost 3 bases to trimming and J lost 6 bases; unmatched junction nucleotides: 5. The CDR3 loop is CASSITGEAQPQHF. The CDR3 nucleotides read TGTGCCAGTAGTATTACAGGGGAGGCTCAGCCCCAGCATTTT.

This clonotype has just one count. The chain carries TRBV7-2 and TRBJ2-7; 7 bases are shared with TRBD2. The J call is doubtful: the DNA matches TRBJ2-1 better. Per germline, CDR1 SGHTA and CDR2 FQGNSA. CDR3 length: 13 amino acids. The CDR3 here is CASSTGGGLEQFF. The CDR3, as DNA: TGTGCCAGCAGCACGGGGGGAGGACTAGAGCAGTTCTTC.

This clonotype occurred many times. The chain is built from TRBV29-1 and TRBJ1-4; TRBD1 might be the D (6 bases). The V end lost 0 bases, the J end lost 10 bases, and 18 bases lay between the germline ends. Germline CDR1 reads SQVTM; CDR2 reads ANQGSEA. The length of the CDR3 is 15 residues. CDR3 protein: CSVEDRIGGRAKLFF. The CDR3, as DNA: TGCAGCGTTGAAGATCGGATCGGGGGGCGCGCAAAACTGTTTTTT.

This clonotype was observed a few times. The V call is TRBV7-3, the J call TRBJ2-5; D may be TRBD2 (6 bases). CDR3 length: 13 amino acids. Trimming removed 4 bases from V and 3 bases from J, with 9 bases in between. CDR1 is SGHTA, CDR2 FQGTGA, per germline. CDR3 DNA: TGTGCCAGCAGCTCGGGACTGGAAGAGACCCAGTACTTC. Its translation is CASSSGLEETQYF.

This clonotype was seen a handful of times. The rearrangement uses TRBV20-1 and TRBJ2-5, with a possible D match to TRBD1 (5 bases). The ends were cut back, 2 bases at V and 5 bases at J, with 15 bases in the middle. Germline-derived CDR1 and CDR2 are DFQATT and SNEGSKA (reference sequence). CDR3 length equals 14 residues. CDR3 residues: CSARFQAGQETQYF. CDR3 DNA: TGCAGTGCTAGATTCCAGGCAGGGCAGGAGACCCAGTACTTC.

This clonotype came up a few times. This chain connects TRBV12-3 or TRBV12-4 to TRBJ2-7, with D perhaps TRBD1 (6 bases). Trimming stripped 0 bases from V and 5 bases from J, with 8 bases between. CDR3 size: 13 residues. CDR3 sequence: CASSLATGHEQYF. The CDR3 bases are TGTGCCAGCAGTTTAGCGACAGGCCACGAGCAGTACTTC.

The rearrangement links TRBV2 to TRBJ2-7; D remains unclear. This CDR3 is 11 amino acids long. CDR1 is SNHLY and CDR2 is FYNNEI in the germline V gene. V was trimmed by 8 bases and J by 3 bases, leaving 8 bases between them. CDR3 bases: TGTGCCAGCGGTCCGGGCTACGAGCAGTACTTC. This gives the protein CASGPGYEQYF.

This chain links TRBV19 with TRBJ2-6; D possibly uses TRBD1 or TRBD2 (6 bases each). This CDR3 has 16 residues. With 7 bases removed from V and 3 bases from J, the gap between germline ends came to 16 bases. Germline-derived CDR1 and CDR2 are LNHDA and SQIVND (reference sequence). The CDR3 loop reads CASTSSGGLGANVLTF. DNA for the CDR3: TGTGCCAGTACTAGTAGTGGGGGGCTTGGGGCCAACGTCCTGACTTTC.

The rearrangement uses TRBV9 and TRBJ1-5; 8 bases are a match to TRBD1. Germline V gene sequence: CDR1 SGDLS, CDR2 YYNGEE. There are 15 residues in the CDR3. J lost 5 bases, V lost 3 bases, and 7 bases had no gene match. The CDR3 loop reads CASSADRVVYQPQHF. DNA of the CDR3: TGTGCCAGCAGCGCGGACAGGGTCGTCTATCAGCCCCAGCATTTT.

This clonotype came up a few times. As the CDR3 is not closed by the conserved phenylalanine or tryptophan, this likely results from a read error. No DNA is shown, since the ends of the CDR3 on it are uncertain; the CDR3 is the one TCRdb lists. The genes are TRBV7-9 and TRBJ1-3; the table's D call, TRBD1, has no DNA check behind it. The CDR3 adds up to 8 amino acids, both ends counted. In germline, CDR1 is SEHNR, CDR2 FQNEAQ (reference sequence). CDR3 sequence reads: CASSLGDR.

This clonotype was observed a single time. V gene TRBV7-2 combines with J gene TRBJ1-1, with D perhaps TRBD1 (5 bases). V was cut by 5 bases and J by 8 bases, with 24 bases left in between. Germline lookup yields CDR1 SGHTA and CDR2 FQGNSA. CDR3 size: 16 residues. The DNA of the CDR3 is TGTGCCAGCAGCCCCGAGCTAAGGGACTGGGCCCCCGAAGCTTTCTTT. It codes for CASSPELRDWAPEAFF.

A word on this clonotype: One end of the junction varies from germline; a read error may be responsible. The gene calls are TRBV29-1 and TRBJ1-1; no definite D call. The CDR3 covers 12 residues. The V gene's germline CDR1 is SQVTM and CDR2 ANQGSEA. The DNA for the CDR3 is TGCAGCGTTGAAGGGGGTGTCGCTGAAGCCCTCTTT. Translated: CSVEGGVAEALF.

This clonotype was counted many times. V gene TRBV25-1 combines with J gene TRBJ2-7, with 12 nucleotides matching TRBD2. The CDR3 totals 15 residues. With 8 bases clipped from V and 0 bases from J, the junction kept 5 bases outside the gene matches. Per germline, CDR1 MGHDK and CDR2 SYGVNS. The DNA of the CDR3 is TGTGCCAGCGGGACTAGCGGGCCTAACTCCTACGAGCAGTACTTC. Translated: CASGTSGPNSYEQYF.

This clonotype has just one count. CDR3: CSALEPNTGELFF. The CDR3 DNA sequence: TGCAGTGCGTTGGAGCCGAACACCGGGGAGCTGTTTTTT. The chain links TRBV20-1 to TRBJ2-2; no clear D gene. Per germline, CDR1 DFQATT and CDR2 SNEGSKA (reference sequence). V lost 6 bases and J 0 bases, leaving 8 bases between the germline ends. The length of the CDR3 is 13 residues.

Ten or more counts support this clonotype. V gene TRBV24-1 combines with J gene TRBJ2-2; D possibly corresponds to TRBD2 (5 bases). CDR1 and CDR2 (germline): KGHDR, SFDVKD. V gave up 2 bases and J gave up 6 bases, with 15 bases separating them. The length of the CDR3 is 16 residues. CDR3 residues: CATSDWPSGRAGELFF. CDR3 sequence (DNA): TGTGCCACCAGTGATTGGCCCTCGGGAAGAGCCGGGGAGCTGTTTTTT.

The rearrangement links TRBV7-6 to TRBJ1-5; no firm D call. From germline, CDR1 is SGHVS and CDR2 FNYEAQ. The ends were cut back, 1 base at V and 0 bases at J, with 10 bases in the middle. The CDR3 runs 16 residues. The CDR3 loop reads CASSLGARVSNQPQHF. DNA of the CDR3: TGTGCCAGCAGCTTAGGCGCCCGAGTTAGCAATCAGCCCCAGCATTTT.

This clonotype was detected ten times or more. This chain links TRBV2 with TRBJ2-7; tentative D call: TRBD2 (6 bases). V was trimmed by 3 bases and J by 5 bases, leaving 11 bases between them. Germline V gives CDR1 SNHLY, CDR2 FYNNEI. This CDR3 spans 13 amino acids. CDR3 in amino acids: CASSDMRDDEQYF. Written as DNA, the CDR3 is TGTGCCAGCAGTGATATGCGGGACGACGAGCAGTACTTC.

Ten or more counts support this clonotype. The chain is built from TRBV20-1 and TRBJ1-1, with D maybe TRBD1 (5 bases). Germline V gene data show CDR1 as DFQATT and CDR2 as SNEGSKA (reference sequence). CDR3 length equals 14 residues. V dropped 1 base and J dropped 0 bases, with 9 bases sitting between them. The CDR3 DNA is TGCAGTGCTAGAGCAGGGAGCCTGAACACTGAAGCTTTCTTT. Translating it yields CSARAGSLNTEAFF.

The chain combines TRBV15 with TRBJ1-3, with a tentative D call TRBD1 (6 bases). This CDR3 contains 15 residues. Germline assignment: CDR1 LNHNV and CDR2 YYDKDF (reference sequence). V dropped 3 bases and J dropped 4 bases, with 13 bases sitting between them. In nucleotides, the CDR3 is TGTGCCACCAGCAGCTTCGGCGGGGGCGGAAACACCATATATTTT. Residues: CATSSFGGGGNTIYF.

This clonotype was recorded a few times. The V gene is TRBV20-1, the J gene TRBJ2-5; possible D gene TRBD2, 7 bases. V lost 3 bases and J lost 5, with 16 bases in between. Per the germline V gene, CDR1 is DFQATT and CDR2 is SNEGSKA (reference sequence). CDR3 size: 14 residues. The CDR3 sequence is CSARFGGPGETQYF. The CDR3 DNA is TGCAGTGCTAGGTTCGGGGGGCCGGGGGAGACCCAGTACTTC.

This clonotype was detected ten times or more. This chain joins TRBV9 and TRBJ1-1; the D is unclear. The CDR3 covers 16 residues. Trimming removed 0 bases at V and 0 bases at J, with 12 bases between. CDR1 SGDLS and CDR2 YYNGEE come from the germline V gene. CDR3: CASSVDGVGMNTEAFF. The CDR3 DNA follows: TGTGCCAGCAGCGTAGATGGGGTGGGGATGAACACTGAAGCTTTCTTT.

This clonotype occurred once. This sequence may be a read error, since a much larger clone differs from it by one base. The gene calls are TRBV6-5 and TRBJ1-3; D gene uncertain. V was clipped by 6 bases and J by 9 bases, with 12 bases between them. Germline CDR1 and CDR2: MNHEY and SVGAGI. This CDR3 has 12 residues. The CDR3 is CASSQGEVTIYF. In DNA, the CDR3 is TGTGCCAGCAGCCAAGGCGAGGTCACCATATATTTT.

In this sample, this clonotype turned up once. The chain recombines TRBV7-9 with TRBJ2-5, with a weak D call TRBD2 (6 bases). Germline V CDR1 and CDR2: SEHNR, FQNEAQ (reference sequence). CDR3 length equals 13 residues. V was pared by 5 bases and J by 5 bases, with 12 bases between. CDR3 in DNA: TGTGCCAGCAGCGCCATTGGGGGGGAGACCCAGTACTTC. This sequence encodes CASSAIGGETQYF.

This clonotype came up many times. The chain uses TRBV12-3 or TRBV12-4 and TRBJ1-6; no clear D gene. The CDR3 length is 12 residues. V was shortened by 3 bases and J by 8 bases, with 5 bases between the two germline ends. The CDR3 DNA follows: TGTGCCAGCAGTTTCAGCCATTCACCCCTCCACTTT. Translating it yields CASSFSHSPLHF.